Shown below are 5 T cell receptor beta chains from a single sample sequenced in a study of vaccination effects on CD4 cells after COVID-19. These receptors lack a known antigen. TCRdb's copy holds only in-frame clones and misses some; the assay was immunoSEQ multiplex PCR. The data contain about 43,000 clones, around 76% of them singletons. Sequencing was preceded by expansion of antigen-specific CD4+ T cells with viral peptide pools in the ViraFEST assay. Culture proceeded for approximately 10 days, and CD4+ T cells were then isolated. The study found no prior SARS-CoV-2 infection in the vaccine recipients, who tested negative for nucleocapsid antibodies. Sample: CD4+ T cells from PBMCs cultured with SARS-CoV-2 spike peptides, taken before COVID-19 vaccination. The receptors shown here come from a human donor who received a COVID-19 vaccine.

The CDR3 coding sequence is TGCGCCAGCAGCCTAGCAGTGATAAGCTCTGGGGCCAACGTCCTGACTTTC. The encoded protein is CASSLAVISSGANVLTF. The genes are TRBV4-3 and TRBJ2-6; D remains unclear. Trimming took 4 bases from V and 0 from J, leaving 13 bases between them. Germline CDR1 is LGHNA and CDR2 is YSLEER. This CDR3 contains 17 residues.

The CDR3 protein is CASSTLQGEVTDTQYF. As DNA, the CDR3 is TGTGCCAGCAGTACCCTACAGGGCGAGGTCACAGATACGCAGTATTTT. V is TRBV27 and J is TRBJ2-3, with D perhaps TRBD1 (6 bases). CDR3 length equals 16 residues. Per germline, CDR1 MNHEY and CDR2 SMNVEV (reference sequence). With 5 bases removed from V and 2 bases from J, the gap between germline ends came to 17 bases.

The V call is TRBV5-1, the J call TRBJ2-1; D is ambiguous. From germline, CDR1 is SGHRS and CDR2 YFSETQ. V was shortened by 2 bases and J by 6 bases, with 15 bases between the two germline ends. The CDR3 contains 15 residues. CDR3: CASSFGWGLGNEQFF. The CDR3 nucleotides read TGCGCCAGCAGCTTTGGCTGGGGTTTAGGCAATGAGCAGTTCTTC.

CDR3 in amino acids: CAIREVASGTQYF. Written as DNA, the CDR3 is TGTGCCATCAGGGAGGTGGCGAGCGGGACCCAGTACTTC. The gene calls are TRBV10-3 and TRBJ2-5; maybe TRBD2 (5 bases). In germline, CDR1 is ENHRY, CDR2 SYGVKD. V shed 6 bases and J shed 7 bases, with 15 bases lying between them. The CDR3 is made up of 13 amino acids.

The V and J genes are TRBV5-1 and TRBJ2-3; perhaps TRBD1 as D (5 bases). Germline V gene sequence: CDR1 SGHRS, CDR2 YFSETQ. V lost 2 bases to trimming and J lost 5 bases, with 21 bases between them. The CDR3 is 17 amino acids. DNA for the CDR3: TGCGCCAGCAGCTTTGTTGGGGATAAGACAGAGAGAGATACGCAGTATTTT. It encodes CASSFVGDKTERDTQYF.